The clone carrying this TCR beta chain was seen once. TCRdb keeps only in-frame clones here, not all; method: immunoSEQ multiplex PCR. The profile shows 70,000 to 85,000 clones, roughly 92% of them singletons. CDR1 MNHEY and CDR2 SVGAGI come from the germline V gene. The V end lost 6 bases, the J end lost 2 bases, and 10 bases lay between the germline ends. The CDR3 consists of 13 residues. These data are taken from a study of technical replicates of blood from several donors. The TCR was taken from a human donor in good health. This chain uses TRBV6-5 with TRBJ1-2; D is ambiguous. The sequencing input was T cells isolated from PBMCs. CDR3: CASRPTKNYGYTF. The CDR3 DNA sequence: TGTGCCAGCAGGCCGACAAAAAACTATGGCTACACCTTC.